Listed here are 3 T cell receptor beta chains from one sample, sequenced in a study of blood T cell repertoires in COVID-19. Here immunoSEQ multiplex PCR was the method, and the copy in TCRdb shows in-frame clones only, minus some. The table includes 130,000 to 150,000 clones, around 84% detected once. The sample taken for sequencing was PBMCs or T cells enriched from blood (not recorded which). The receptor set was obtained from a woman aged 50 to 65 who had been exposed to COVID-19.

The chain couples TRBV7-9 to TRBJ2-7; 9 bases fit TRBD1. The CDR3 sequence is 16 residues long. From germline, CDR1 is SEHNR and CDR2 FQNEAQ (reference sequence). V lost 4 bases and J lost 0; bases outside the gene matches: 7. The CDR3 DNA is TGTGCCAGCAGCTCAGGAGGGACAGGGAGCTCCTACGAGCAGTACTTC. Residues: CASSSGGTGSSYEQYF.

The genes are TRBV6-5 and TRBJ1-2; tentative D call: TRBD1 (6 bases). Trimming cost V 8 bases and J 6 bases, with 16 bases left between them. Germline CDR1 and CDR2: MNHEY and SVGAGI. The length of the CDR3 is 13 residues. Written as DNA, the CDR3 is TGTGCCAGCCGTAAGCAGGGGTCGGATGGCTACACCTTC. Its protein product is CASRKQGSDGYTF.

The rearrangement joins TRBV6-5 to TRBJ1-1; D gene ambiguous. Trimming left V 2 bases short and J 1 base short, with 5 bases between. This CDR3 region has 13 residues. CDR1 and CDR2 from the germline V gene are MNHEY and SVGAGI. The CDR3 DNA sequence: TGTGCCAGCAGTTACAGACAGAACACTGAAGCTTTCTTT. Protein sequence: CASSYRQNTEAFF.